One TCR beta chain is described in this entry. The antigen is undetermined. Donors were healthy HIV-negative adults without recent acute infections or vaccinations. Naive CD4+ cells were CD45RA-selected; the remaining cells were memory. Here immunoSEQ multiplex PCR was the method, and the copy in TCRdb shows in-frame clones only, minus some. Of hundreds of thousands of clones in the sample, about 96% are singletons; the top ten hold about 0.06%. The CDR3 spans 16 residues. The V and J ends lost 3 bases and 0 bases respectively, with 11 bases between them. CDR1 is SGHTA, CDR2 FQGNSA, per germline. This sample was included in a study of shared clonotypes between healthy human individuals. Study-level points and caveats: Memory subsets had estimated richness that was generally smaller than that of naive subsets. It was observed that 5% to 6% of naive CD4 clonotypes were shared across a few donors.

V gene TRBV7-2 combines with J gene TRBJ2-2; D unclear. Sequenced input: naive CD4+ T cells sorted from blood. The subset denotes: CD45RA+ positively selected. This receptor was identified in a woman between 25 and 40 years old in good health. The CDR3 loop is CASSLYSHTNTGELFF. In DNA form, the CDR3 reads TGTGCCAGCAGCTTGTATAGCCACACGAACACCGGGGAGCTGTTTTTT.